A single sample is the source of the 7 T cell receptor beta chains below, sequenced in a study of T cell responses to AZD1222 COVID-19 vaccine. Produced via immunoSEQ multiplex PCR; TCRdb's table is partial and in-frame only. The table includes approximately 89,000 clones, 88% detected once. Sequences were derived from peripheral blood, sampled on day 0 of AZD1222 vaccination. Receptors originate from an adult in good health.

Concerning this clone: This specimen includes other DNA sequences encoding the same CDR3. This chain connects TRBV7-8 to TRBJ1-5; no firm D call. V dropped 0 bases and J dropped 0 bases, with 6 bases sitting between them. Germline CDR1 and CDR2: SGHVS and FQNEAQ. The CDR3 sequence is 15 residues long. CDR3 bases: TGTGCCAGCAGCTTAGCCGGGGATAGCAATCAGCCCCAGCATTTT. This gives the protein CASSLAGDSNQPQHF.

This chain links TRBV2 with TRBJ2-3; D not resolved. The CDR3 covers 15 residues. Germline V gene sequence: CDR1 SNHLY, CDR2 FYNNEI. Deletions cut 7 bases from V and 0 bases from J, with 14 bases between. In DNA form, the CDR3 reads TGTGCCAGCACTTACGGAGAAAGTAGCACAGATACGCAGTATTTT. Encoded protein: CASTYGESSTDTQYF.

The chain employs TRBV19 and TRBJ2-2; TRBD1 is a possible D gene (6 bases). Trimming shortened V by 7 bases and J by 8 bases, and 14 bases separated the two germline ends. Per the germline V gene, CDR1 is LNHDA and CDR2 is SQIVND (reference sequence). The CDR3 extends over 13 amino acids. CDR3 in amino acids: CASNSGVSGELFF. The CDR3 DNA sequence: TGTGCCAGTAACTCAGGGGTGTCGGGGGAGCTGTTTTTT. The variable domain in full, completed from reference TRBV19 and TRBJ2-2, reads DGGITQSPKYLFRKEGQNVTLSCEQNLNHDAMYWYRQDPGQGLRLIYYSQIVNDFQKGDIAEGYSVSREKKESFPLTVTSAQKNPTAFYLCASNSGVSGELFFGEGSRLTVL.

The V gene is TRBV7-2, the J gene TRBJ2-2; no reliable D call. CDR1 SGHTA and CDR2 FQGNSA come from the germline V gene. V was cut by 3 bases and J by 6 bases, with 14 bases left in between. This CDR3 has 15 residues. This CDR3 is CASSFNSIIPGELFF. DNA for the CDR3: TGTGCCAGCAGCTTTAATTCGATTATCCCCGGGGAGCTGTTTTTT.

Written as DNA, the CDR3 is TGCGCCAGCAGCTTTAGCGGCCCCCGCTCCTCCTACAATGAGCAGTTCTTC. Encoded protein: CASSFSGPRSSYNEQFF. This chain connects TRBV5-1 to TRBJ2-1; D is possibly TRBD2 (6 bases). V dropped 2 bases and J dropped 0 bases, with 15 bases sitting between them. Germline V gene data show CDR1 as SGHRS and CDR2 as YFSETQ. The CDR3 covers 17 residues. Looking up the rest from reference TRBV5-1 and TRBJ2-1 gives the full variable domain: KAGVTQTPRYLIKTRGQQVTLSCSPISGHRSVSWYQQTPGQGLQFLFEYFSETQRNKGNFPGRFSGRQFSNSRSEMNVSTLELGDSALYLCASSFSGPRSSYNEQFFGPGTRLTVL.

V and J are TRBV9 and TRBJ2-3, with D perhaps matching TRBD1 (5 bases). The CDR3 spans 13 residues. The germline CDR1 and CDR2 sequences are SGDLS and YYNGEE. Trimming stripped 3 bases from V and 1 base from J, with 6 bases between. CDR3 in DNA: TGTGCCAGCAGCGGGGGCCGCACAGATACGCAGTATTTT. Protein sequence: CASSGGRTDTQYF.

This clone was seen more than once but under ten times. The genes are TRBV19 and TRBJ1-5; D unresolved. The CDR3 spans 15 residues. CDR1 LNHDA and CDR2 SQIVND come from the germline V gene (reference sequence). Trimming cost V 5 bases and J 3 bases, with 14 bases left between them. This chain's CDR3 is CASSPPRMHNQPQHF. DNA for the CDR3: TGTGCCAGTAGTCCACCCCGTATGCACAATCAGCCCCAGCATTTT.